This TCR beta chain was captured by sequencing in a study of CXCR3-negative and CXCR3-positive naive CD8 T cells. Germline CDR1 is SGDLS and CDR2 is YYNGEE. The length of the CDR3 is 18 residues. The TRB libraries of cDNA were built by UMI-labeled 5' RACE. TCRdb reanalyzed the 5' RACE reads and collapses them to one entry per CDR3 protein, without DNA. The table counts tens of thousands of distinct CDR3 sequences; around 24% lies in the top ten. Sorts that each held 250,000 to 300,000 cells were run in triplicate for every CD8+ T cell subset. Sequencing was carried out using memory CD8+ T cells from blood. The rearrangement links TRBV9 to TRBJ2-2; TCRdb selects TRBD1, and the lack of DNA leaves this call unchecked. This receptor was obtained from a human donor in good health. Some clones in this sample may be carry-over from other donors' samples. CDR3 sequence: CASSVVTTGGPDTGELFF.